These 7 T cell receptor beta chains were sequenced from one sample in a study of blood T cell repertoires in COVID-19. Sequencing used immunoSEQ multiplex PCR; TCRdb keeps in-frame clones, though not all of them. The repertoire holds 9,500 to 15,000 clones, with approximately 73% as singletons. Input material: peripheral blood. All receptors derive from a human donor in a cohort sampled during active COVID-19.

This chain uses TRBV7-2 with TRBJ2-7, with 10 bases identical to TRBD1. The CDR3 totals 14 residues. Trimming cost V 7 bases and J 2 bases; bases outside gene matches: 5. Germline CDR1 reads SGHTA; CDR2 reads FQGNSA. The CDR3 DNA reads TGTGCCAGCACCCCGACAGGGGGCACCTACGAGCAGTACTTC. Translating gives CASTPTGGTYEQYF. The full variable domain, in which reference TRBV7-2 and TRBJ2-7 provide the parts outside the CDR3, is GAGVSQSPSNKVTEKGKDVELRCDPISGHTALYWYRQSLGQGLEFLIYFQGNSAPDKSGLPSDRFSAERTGGSVSTLTIQRTQQEDSAVYLCASTPTGGTYEQYFGPGTRLTVT.

The rearrangement links TRBV6-1 to TRBJ2-6; 11 bases are shared with TRBD1. The CDR3 consists of 18 residues. V trimming: 1 base; J trimming: 0 bases; junction bases outside the gene matches: 2. CDR1 is MNHNS, CDR2 SASEGT, per germline. This CDR3 is CASSEGTGGYSGANVLTF. In DNA, the CDR3 is TGTGCCAGCAGTGAAGGGACAGGGGGCTACTCTGGGGCCAACGTCCTGACTTTC.

This sequence joins TRBV19 and TRBJ2-6; tentative D call: TRBD1 (5 bases). Between the trimmed V and J ends, which lost 5 bases and 4 bases, there was a span of 12 bases. Germline V gene data show CDR1 as LNHDA and CDR2 as SQIVND (reference sequence). The CDR3 has 15 amino acids. The CDR3 region has the DNA TGTGCCAGTAGTCGACAGCCCTGGGGGGCCAACGTCCTGACTTTC. Translating it yields CASSRQPWGANVLTF.

The chain couples TRBV27 to TRBJ2-5; 12 bases fit TRBD1. Germline V gene sequence: CDR1 MNHEY, CDR2 SMNVEV (reference sequence). The V segment lost 2 bases and the J segment 4 bases; nucleotides outside the gene matches: 11. The CDR3 loop spans 18 amino acids. The CDR3 DNA reads as TGTGCCAGCAGTTTAAGGCCGCCGGGACAGGGGGCGAGAGAGACCCAGTACTTC. Translated: CASSLRPPGQGARETQYF.

In this sample, this clone turned up once. The V call is TRBV7-2, the J call TRBJ2-5; 7 bases line up with TRBD2. The V gene end was trimmed by 5 bases and the J gene end by 5 bases; junction bases not matched to a gene: 23. CDR3 length equals 19 residues. CDR1 SGHTA and CDR2 FQGNSA come from the germline V gene. The CDR3 nucleotides are TGTGCCAGCAGCCATCGGCCCCCCGGCGGGAGTTCAACTCGGGAGACCCAGTACTTC. As protein: CASSHRPPGGSSTRETQYF.

The chain links TRBV24-1 to TRBJ2-2, with D maybe TRBD1 (6 bases). The ends were cut back, 2 bases at V and 6 bases at J, with 12 bases in the middle. The CDR3 length is 15 residues. Germline CDR1 KGHDR, CDR2 SFDVKD. The CDR3 sequence is CATSDSVGQPGELFF. The CDR3 nucleotides are TGTGCCACCAGTGATTCTGTCGGACAGCCCGGGGAGCTGTTTTTT.

The CDR3: CASRGDNLRAFF. The CDR3 bases are TGTGCCAGCAGGGGGGACAATCTGCGGGCTTTCTTT. The chain employs TRBV12-3 or TRBV12-4 and TRBJ1-1, with D tentatively TRBD1 (6 bases). This CDR3 contains 12 residues. V gave up 6 bases and J gave up 11 bases, with 16 bases separating them.